This is a list of T cell receptor beta chains from one sample in a study of cytomegalovirus exposure and HLA in healthy donors. Only in-frame clones appear in the TCRdb table, and some are missing; sequencing was by immunoSEQ multiplex PCR. The sample yields 100,000 to 150,000 clones, 88% seen once. Source material: PBMCs. These receptors were collected from a man aged 30 to 45 in good health and CMV-seronegative. CDR3s include the opening cysteine and the closing phenylalanine or tryptophan. The D gene is left open where the match is weak. The size field is filled for only some rows; it gives once, few, many or a size class.

V gene	clone size	D gene	CDR3 length	J gene	CDR3 DNA	CDR3 protein
TRBV7-2	.	TRBD2	16	TRBJ2-5	TGTGCCAGCAGCTTAGGTAGCGGGAGAGGGCAAGAGACCCAGTACTTC	CASSLGSGRGQETQYF
TRBV27	.	TRBD1	14	TRBJ1-4	TGTGCCAGCAGTAACCGGGACAGGGATGAAAAACTGTTTTTT	CASSNRDRDEKLFF
TRBV27	.	TRBD1	14	TRBJ2-3	TGTGCCAGCCGTCTGACAGGGAGCACAGATACGCAGTATTTT	CASRLTGSTDTQYF
TRBV5-1	.	TRBD2	17	TRBJ2-1	TGCGCCAGCAGCTGGTTCAGTAGGACTAGCGGGAGTAATGAGCAGTTCTTC	CASSWFSRTSGSNEQFF
TRBV6-4	.	.	15	TRBJ2-5	TGTGCCAGCAGTGCCGACCTAGGGGGTCCAGAGACCCAGTACTTC	CASSADLGGPETQYF
TRBV27	few	.	14	TRBJ2-3	TGTGCCAGCAGTTTATCAGACTACACAGATACGCAGTATTTT	CASSLSDYTDTQYF
TRBV30	.	.	13	TRBJ1-1	TGTGCCTGGGCGATCAGGGAGAACACTGAAGCTTTCTTT	CAWAIRENTEAFF
TRBV7-2	.	.	13	TRBJ2-2	TGTGCCAGCAGCTTAAGGGAGACCGGGGAGCTGTTTTTT	CASSLRETGELFF
TRBV7-3	.	.	15	TRBJ2-3	TGTGCCAGCAGCTTACGAGCGGCCTACACAGATACGCAGTATTTT	CASSLRAAYTDTQYF
TRBV7-2	.	.	17	TRBJ1-5	TGTGCCAGCAGCTTAGGGGTCGGCGGGGATGGCAATCAGCCCCAGCATTTT	CASSLGVGGDGNQPQHF
TRBV2	.	.	15	TRBJ1-2	TGTGCCAGCAGTGTGTTGATGGCGGGCCACTATGGCTACACCTTC	CASSVLMAGHYGYTF
TRBV5-1	.	.	13	TRBJ1-1	TGCGCCAGCAGCCGTACACCGAACACTGAAGCTTTCTTT	CASSRTPNTEAFF
TRBV7-9	.	.	17	TRBJ2-3	TGTGCCAGCAGCTTATCTCCCCGAGGGTGGACTCCAGATACGCAGTATTTT	CASSLSPRGWTPDTQYF
TRBV4-1	.	TRBD2	15	TRBJ2-1	TGCGCCAGCAGCCCGGGACTAGCGGGAGGGGATGAGCAGTTCTTC	CASSPGLAGGDEQFF
TRBV4-1	once	TRBD1	15	TRBJ2-7	TGCGCCAGCAGCCAATCACAGGGGTTTAGCTACGAGCAGTACTTC	CASSQSQGFSYEQYF
TRBV6-5	.	TRBD1	14	TRBJ1-2	TGTGCCAGCAGTTACTCCGACAGGGACTATGGCTACACCTTC	CASSYSDRDYGYTF
TRBV5-4	.	TRBD2	17	TRBJ2-2	TGTGCCAGCAGCCGCCGGGGGGGACTAGCGATTGGTGGGGAGCTGTTTTTT	CASSRRGGLAIGGELFF
TRBV12-2	few	.	16	TRBJ1-5	TGTGCAAGTCGCTTCTGGGCTATCTTTGGGAATCAGCCCCAGCATTTT	CASRFWAIFGNQPQHF
TRBV5-4	.	.	15	TRBJ1-3	TGTGCCAGCAGCCCGGGAGGGGATTCCGGAAACACCATATATTTT	CASSPGGDSGNTIYF
TRBV19	.	TRBD2	16	TRBJ2-4	TGTGCCAGTAGTACTTCGGGAGGGTCGGCCAAAAACATTCAGTACTTC	CASSTSGGSAKNIQYF
TRBV5-4	.	TRBD2	16	TRBJ2-2	TGTGCCAGCAGCTTGAGGCTAGCGGGCAGCACCGGGGAGCTGTTTTTT	CASSLRLAGSTGELFF
TRBV29-1	.	TRBD2	13	TRBJ2-3	TGCAGCGTTAAACTAGCGGGAATTGATACGCAGTATTTT	CSVKLAGIDTQYF
TRBV29-1	.	TRBD2	13	TRBJ2-5	TGCAGCGTTAATGGACTAGCGGAAGAGACCCAGTACTTC	CSVNGLAEETQYF